These 8 T cell receptor beta chains came from one sample sequenced in a study of Tregs in tolerant kidney transplant recipients. TCRdb keeps only in-frame clones here, not all; method: immunoSEQ multiplex PCR. This table has under 50,000 clones, roughly 95% appearing once. Their antigen targets remain unknown. The specimen sequenced was Tregs from blood cultured with allogeneic cells. Source of these receptors: a human donor in good health.

The chain employs TRBV11-2 and TRBJ2-7; D possibly corresponds to TRBD1 (6 bases). The CDR3 is 15 residues long. Trimming stripped 0 bases from V and 1 base from J, with 10 bases between. Per the germline V gene, CDR1 is SGHAT and CDR2 is FQNNGV. As DNA, the CDR3 is TGTGCCAGCAGCTTAGAGACAGGACTTTCCTACGAGCAGTACTTC. This translates into CASSLETGLSYEQYF.

V gene TRBV27 combines with J gene TRBJ2-1, with a weak D call TRBD1 (6 bases). The V gene lost 6 bases and the J gene lost 5 bases, with 20 bases spanning the gap. The CDR3 has 16 residues. Germline CDR1 reads MNHEY; CDR2 reads SMNVEV (reference sequence). The CDR3, as DNA: TGTGCCAGCAGGCCAACTCGACAGGCTTGGGACAATGAGCAGTTCTTC. Its translation: CASRPTRQAWDNEQFF.

This chain joins TRBV5-5 and TRBJ1-2, with TRBD1 matching 9 bases. Germline loops: CDR1 SGHKS, CDR2 YYEKEE (reference sequence). With 0 bases clipped from V and 6 bases from J, the junction kept 3 bases outside the gene matches. This CDR3 has 14 amino acids. The CDR3 DNA follows: TGTGCCAGCAGCTTGGTTCGGGACAGGGATGGCTACACCTTC. Its protein product is CASSLVRDRDGYTF.

The chain links TRBV5-1 to TRBJ1-1; D may be TRBD1 (6 bases). The CDR3 spans 12 residues. The germline gives CDR1 SGHRS, CDR2 YFSETQ. V dropped 3 bases and J dropped 5 bases, with 8 bases sitting between them. CDR3 sequence reads: CASSSGDTEAFF. The CDR3 DNA reads as TGCGCCAGCAGCTCAGGGGATACTGAAGCTTTCTTT.

CDR3 DNA: TGTGCCAGCAGCCAGGGACCGGTGAACACTGAAGCTTTCTTT. It encodes CASSQGPVNTEAFF. This chain uses TRBV7-3 with TRBJ1-1; possibly TRBD1 for D (5 bases). V shed 5 bases and J shed 0 bases, with 10 bases lying between them. Germline loops: CDR1 SGHTA, CDR2 FQGTGA. This CDR3 is built from 14 residues.

The CDR3 DNA sequence: TGTGCCACCAGCAGATACCGGCCAAGCCCAGATACGCAGTATTTT. As protein: CATSRYRPSPDTQYF. The V call is TRBV15, the J call TRBJ2-3, with unresolved D. Trimming took 2 bases from V and 4 from J, leaving 13 bases between them. CDR1 and CDR2 (germline): LNHNV, YYDKDF (reference sequence). This CDR3 contains 15 residues.

V gene TRBV19 combines with J gene TRBJ2-7; D is possibly TRBD2 (6 bases). Trimming took off 3 bases at V and 4 bases at J, with 16 bases between the two ends. Germline CDR1 and CDR2: LNHDA and SQIVND (reference sequence). CDR3 length: 15 amino acids. The CDR3 here is CASSILGGPSYEQYF. The CDR3 coding sequence is TGTGCCAGTAGTATCTTGGGAGGACCCTCGTACGAGCAGTACTTC.

The chain is built from TRBV5-1 and TRBJ1-3, with a tentative D call TRBD1 (5 bases). Looked up from germline, CDR1 is SGHRS and CDR2 is YFSETQ. Trimming shortened V by 4 bases and J by 4 bases, and 12 bases separated the two germline ends. This CDR3 is 14 amino acids long. DNA for the CDR3: TGCGCCAGCAGCCAGGGAGGCAGCGGAAACACCATATATTTT. It translates to CASSQGGSGNTIYF.